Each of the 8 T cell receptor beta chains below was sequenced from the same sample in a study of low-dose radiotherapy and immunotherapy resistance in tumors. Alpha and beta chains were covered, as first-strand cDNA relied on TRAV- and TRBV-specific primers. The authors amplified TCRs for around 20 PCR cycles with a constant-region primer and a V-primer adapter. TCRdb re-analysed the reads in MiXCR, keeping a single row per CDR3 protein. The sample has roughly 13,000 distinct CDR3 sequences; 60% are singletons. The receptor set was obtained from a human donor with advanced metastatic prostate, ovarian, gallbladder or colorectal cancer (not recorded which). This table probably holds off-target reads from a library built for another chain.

The CDR3 DNA reads TGTGCCAGCAGCCCGGGACAGGGTATCAATGAGCAGTTCTTC. It codes for CASSPGQGINEQFF. This chain connects TRBV7-3 to TRBJ2-1; 9 bases are a match to TRBD1. Unmatched junction bases numbered 5, after V lost 5 bases and J lost 6 bases. Germline CDR1 and CDR2: SGHTA and FQGTGA. The CDR3 is 14 amino acids.

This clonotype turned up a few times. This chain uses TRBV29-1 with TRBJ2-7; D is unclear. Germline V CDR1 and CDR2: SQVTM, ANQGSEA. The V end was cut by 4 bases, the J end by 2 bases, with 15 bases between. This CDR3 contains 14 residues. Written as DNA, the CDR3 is TGCAGCGTTGCGAAACAGTGGGCGACCTACGAGCAGTACTTC. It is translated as CSVAKQWATYEQYF.

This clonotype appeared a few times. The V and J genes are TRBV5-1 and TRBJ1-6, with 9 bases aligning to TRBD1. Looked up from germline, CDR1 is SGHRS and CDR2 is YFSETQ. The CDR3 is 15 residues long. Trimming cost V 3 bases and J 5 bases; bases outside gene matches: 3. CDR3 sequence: CASSWDRANNSPLHF. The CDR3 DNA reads TGCGCCAGCAGCTGGGACAGGGCAAATAATTCACCCCTCCACTTT.

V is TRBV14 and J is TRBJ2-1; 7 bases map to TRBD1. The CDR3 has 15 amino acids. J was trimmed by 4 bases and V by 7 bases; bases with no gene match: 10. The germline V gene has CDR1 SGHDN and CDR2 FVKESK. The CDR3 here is CASNSRQGIYNEQFF. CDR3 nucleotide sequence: TGTGCCAGCAACTCGCGACAGGGCATTTACAATGAGCAGTTCTTC.

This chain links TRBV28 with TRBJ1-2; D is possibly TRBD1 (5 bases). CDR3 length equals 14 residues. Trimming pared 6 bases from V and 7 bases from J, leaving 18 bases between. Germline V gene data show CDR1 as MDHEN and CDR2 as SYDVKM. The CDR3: CASSSGPSGGGYTF. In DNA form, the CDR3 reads TGTGCCAGCAGCTCCGGGCCGTCTGGGGGTGGCTACACCTTC.

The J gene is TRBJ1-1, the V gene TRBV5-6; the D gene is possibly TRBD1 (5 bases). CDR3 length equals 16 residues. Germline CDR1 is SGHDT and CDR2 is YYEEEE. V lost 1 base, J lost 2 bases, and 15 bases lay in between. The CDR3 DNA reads TGTGCCAGCAGCTTGAAGAGCAGGGTTTATAACACTGAAGCTTTCTTT. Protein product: CASSLKSRVYNTEAFF. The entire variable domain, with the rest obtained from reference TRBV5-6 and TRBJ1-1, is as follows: DAGVTQSPTHLIKTRGQQVTLRCSPKSGHDTVSWYQQALGQGPQFIFQYYEEEERQRGNFPDRFSGHQFPNYSSELNVNALLLGDSALYLCASSLKSRVYNTEAFFGQGTRLTVV.

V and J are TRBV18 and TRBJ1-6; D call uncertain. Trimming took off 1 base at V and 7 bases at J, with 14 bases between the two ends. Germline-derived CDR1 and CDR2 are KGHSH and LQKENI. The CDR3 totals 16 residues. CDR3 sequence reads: CASSPRGALTNSPLHF. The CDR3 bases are TGTGCCAGCTCACCACGGGGAGCCCTCACCAATTCACCCCTCCACTTT.

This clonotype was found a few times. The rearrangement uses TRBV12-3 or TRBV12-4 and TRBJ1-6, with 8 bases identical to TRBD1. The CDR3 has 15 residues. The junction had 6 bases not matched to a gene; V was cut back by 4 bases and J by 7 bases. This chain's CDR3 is CASSSTQGANSPLHF. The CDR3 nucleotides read TGTGCCAGCAGTTCAACTCAGGGGGCGAATTCACCCCTCCACTTT.